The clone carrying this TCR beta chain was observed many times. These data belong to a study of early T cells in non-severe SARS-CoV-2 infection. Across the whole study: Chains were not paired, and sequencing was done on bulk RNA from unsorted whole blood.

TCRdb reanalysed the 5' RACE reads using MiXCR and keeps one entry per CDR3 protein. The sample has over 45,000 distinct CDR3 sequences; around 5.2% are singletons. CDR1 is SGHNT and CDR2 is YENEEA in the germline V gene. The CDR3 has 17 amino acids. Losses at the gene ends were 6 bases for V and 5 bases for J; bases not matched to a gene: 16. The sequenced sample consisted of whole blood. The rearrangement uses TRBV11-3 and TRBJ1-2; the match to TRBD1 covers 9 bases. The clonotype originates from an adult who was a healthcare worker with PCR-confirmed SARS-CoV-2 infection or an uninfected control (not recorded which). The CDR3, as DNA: TGTGCCAGCAGATCATTGACAGGGGGGTTCCAAGGGTATGGCTACACCTTC. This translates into CASRSLTGGFQGYGYTF.